These T cell receptor beta chains were read from a single sample in a study of T cell changes during pregnancy in multiple sclerosis. Profiled with immunoSEQ multiplex PCR; TCRdb holds only in-frame clones, not every one. The sample consists of about 87,000 clones, around 95% of them appearing once. The sample here was peripheral blood, taken in the third trimester of pregnancy. The source of these receptors is a female donor in good health, enrolled as a control in a pregnancy study. The CDR3 runs from the conserved cysteine through the conserved F or W. D genes are given only for firm matches. Clone sizes are given selectively: once, few, many, or a class where the clone is expanded.

DNA: TGTGCCAGCAGTTCCCGGGAGACCCAGTACTTC
CDR3: CASSSRETQYF
J: TRBJ2-5
size: once
V: TRBV6-6
D: NA

DNA: TGTGCCAGCAGTAACAACTACGAGCAGTACTTC
CDR3: CASSNNYEQYF
J: TRBJ2-7
size: NA
V: TRBV27
D: NA

DNA: TGCAGCGTTGATCGGGGGGCGGGCTATGGCTACACCTTC
CDR3: CSVDRGAGYGYTF
J: TRBJ1-2
size: NA
V: TRBV29-1
D: NA

DNA: TGCGCCAGCAGCTCCCGGACTAGCGGGGACGAGCAGTACTTC
CDR3: CASSSRTSGDEQYF
J: TRBJ2-7
size: NA
V: TRBV5-1
D: TRBD2

DNA: TGTGCCAGCAGCTTAGGCTCTAGGCTGGAAGCTTTCTTT
CDR3: CASSLGSRLEAFF
J: TRBJ1-1
size: NA
V: TRBV7-9
D: NA

DNA: TGTGCCAGCAGCGGAGAGGGATTCAGCAATCAGCCCCAGCATTTT
CDR3: CASSGEGFSNQPQHF
J: TRBJ1-5
size: NA
V: TRBV28
D: NA

DNA: TGTGCCAGCAGTTACCTGTGGGCAGCGAACACCGGGGAGCTGTTTTTT
CDR3: CASSYLWAANTGELFF
J: TRBJ2-2
size: NA
V: TRBV28
D: NA

DNA: TGCGCCAGCAGCCAAGATCTAGGGGGGGCGATCTACGAGCAGTACTTC
CDR3: CASSQDLGGAIYEQYF
J: TRBJ2-7
size: once
V: TRBV4-1
D: NA

DNA: TGTGCCAGCAGCCCCGGGACTAGCAGTCACTCCTACGAGCAGTACTTC
CDR3: CASSPGTSSHSYEQYF
J: TRBJ2-7
size: once
V: TRBV9
D: TRBD2

DNA: TGTGCCAGCAGCCCCGGGGGGCGATATGGCTACACCTTC
CDR3: CASSPGGRYGYTF
J: TRBJ1-2
size: NA
V: TRBV28
D: NA

DNA: TGCGCCAGCAGCGCCCGACAGGGGAATTTTTACAATGAGCAGTTCTTC
CDR3: CASSARQGNFYNEQFF
J: TRBJ2-1
size: NA
V: TRBV5-1
D: TRBD1

DNA: TGTGCCTGGAGTGATTGGGGGGGCCCTAGCGAATCCTACAATGAGCAGTTCTTC
CDR3: CAWSDWGGPSESYNEQFF
J: TRBJ2-1
size: NA
V: TRBV30
D: NA

DNA: TGTGCCAGCAGTGAAGTCAGGGGAAGAGGGGAGACCCAGTACTTC
CDR3: CASSEVRGRGETQYF
J: TRBJ2-5
size: once
V: TRBV6-1
D: NA

DNA: TGTGCCAGCAGCTTCGGACTAGCGGGAGGTGTCTACGAGCAGTACTTC
CDR3: CASSFGLAGGVYEQYF
J: TRBJ2-7
size: NA
V: TRBV5-8
D: TRBD2

DNA: TGTGCCAGCAGTTTACTCGGGACAGGGCCCTACGAGCAGTACTTC
CDR3: CASSLLGTGPYEQYF
J: TRBJ2-7
size: NA
V: TRBV28
D: TRBD1

DNA: TGCAGCGTTGAGCGACTAGCGGGAGAAGGTGAGCAGTTCTTC
CDR3: CSVERLAGEGEQFF
J: TRBJ2-1
size: NA
V: TRBV29-1
D: TRBD2

DNA: TGCGCCAGCAGCCCAAGGACTAGCGGGAGCGATGAGCAGTTCTTC
CDR3: CASSPRTSGSDEQFF
J: TRBJ2-1
size: NA
V: TRBV5-1
D: TRBD2

DNA: TGTGCCATCAGTGAGGAGGCCCGCTACGAGCAGTACTTC
CDR3: CAISEEARYEQYF
J: TRBJ2-7
size: NA
V: TRBV10-3
D: NA

DNA: TGTGCCAGTAGTACTTGGACAGGGGGCACCGGGGAGCTGTTTTTT
CDR3: CASSTWTGGTGELFF
J: TRBJ2-2
size: NA
V: TRBV19
D: TRBD1

DNA: TGTGCCAGCAGTGAAGGGACTCCTGGAAACACCATATATTTT
CDR3: CASSEGTPGNTIYF
J: TRBJ1-3
size: NA
V: TRBV2
D: NA

DNA: TGTGCCAGTAGTAGAGGACTAGGGATAGGGGAGCTGTTTTTT
CDR3: CASSRGLGIGELFF
J: TRBJ2-2
size: once
V: TRBV19
D: TRBD2

DNA: TGCGCCAGCAGCCAGCGGGGAAATTCCTACAATGAGCAGTTCTTC
CDR3: CASSQRGNSYNEQFF
J: TRBJ2-1
size: NA
V: TRBV4-1
D: NA

DNA: TGCGCCAGCAGCCAAGTAGCCGGACAGGGACTCACAGATACGCAGTATTTT
CDR3: CASSQVAGQGLTDTQYF
J: TRBJ2-3
size: NA
V: TRBV4-1
D: TRBD1

DNA: TGTGCCAGCAGTGAATGGGCTAGCGGCACAGATACGCAGTATTTT
CDR3: CASSEWASGTDTQYF
J: TRBJ2-3
size: NA
V: TRBV2
D: NA

DNA: TGTGCCAGCAGGTCGACAGCCGCGGAAGCTTTCTTT
CDR3: CASRSTAAEAFF
J: TRBJ1-1
size: once
V: TRBV6-6
D: NA

DNA: TGTGCCAGCAGCTTAGGCTGGACTAGCGGGACCTACGAGCAGTACTTC
CDR3: CASSLGWTSGTYEQYF
J: TRBJ2-7
size: NA
V: TRBV7-2
D: TRBD2

DNA: TGTGCCAGCAGCCGGGGCGACAGGGTATACGAGCAGTACTTC
CDR3: CASSRGDRVYEQYF
J: TRBJ2-7
size: NA
V: TRBV7-9
D: TRBD1

DNA: TGTGCCAGCAGTTACACAAGTCCCGACTACAATGAGCAGTTCTTC
CDR3: CASSYTSPDYNEQFF
J: TRBJ2-1
size: once
V: TRBV6-6
D: NA

DNA: TGTGCCAGCAGCCAGGCTGGAGAGGCGTACATTGAGCAGTTCTTC
CDR3: CASSQAGEAYIEQFF
J: TRBJ2-1
size: NA
V: TRBV4-2
D: NA

DNA: TGTGCCAGCAGCCTGAAGCGGGAGAAAGGCGAGCAGTACTTC
CDR3: CASSLKREKGEQYF
J: TRBJ2-7
size: NA
V: TRBV5-4
D: TRBD2

DNA: TGCGCCAGCACTAAAGCACCGGGACAGGGGTCCTACGAGCAGTACTTC
CDR3: CASTKAPGQGSYEQYF
J: TRBJ2-7
size: NA
V: TRBV5-1
D: TRBD1

DNA: TGTGCCAGCAGTGATCTCAGGGGGGAAATTAATGAGCAGTTCTTC
CDR3: CASSDLRGEINEQFF
J: TRBJ2-1
size: NA
V: TRBV25-1
D: NA

DNA: TGTGCCAGTAAAGCAGGACAAACCGGGGAGCTGTTTTTT
CDR3: CASKAGQTGELFF
J: TRBJ2-2
size: NA
V: TRBV19
D: NA

DNA: TGTGCCAGCAGTCAGGGGAGCTACGGGGAGCTGTTTTTT
CDR3: CASSQGSYGELFF
J: TRBJ2-2
size: NA
V: TRBV6-5
D: NA

DNA: TGTGCCAGCAGCTTAGAAAGGTCAGGGCCTGGCTACACCTTC
CDR3: CASSLERSGPGYTF
J: TRBJ1-2
size: NA
V: TRBV11-2
D: NA

DNA: TGTGCCAGCAGCCCGGGACAGGGGGTCTACAATGAGCAGTTCTTC
CDR3: CASSPGQGVYNEQFF
J: TRBJ2-1
size: NA
V: TRBV7-8
D: TRBD1

DNA: TGTGCCAGCAATTTGCAGCGGGAGACCCACGAGCAGTACTTC
CDR3: CASNLQRETHEQYF
J: TRBJ2-7
size: NA
V: TRBV2
D: TRBD2

DNA: TGCGCCAGCAGCCAAGGGGGGGGGTTGGGGGAGACCCAGTACTTC
CDR3: CASSQGGGLGETQYF
J: TRBJ2-5
size: NA
V: TRBV4-1
D: TRBD2

DNA: TGTGCCAGTAGTATAGGTGACAGAAGCTCTGGCTACACCTTC
CDR3: CASSIGDRSSGYTF
J: TRBJ1-2
size: NA
V: TRBV19
D: NA

DNA: TGTGCCAGCAGTTCCGGGACTAGCGACACCGGGGAGCTGTTTTTT
CDR3: CASSSGTSDTGELFF
J: TRBJ2-2
size: NA
V: TRBV6-5
D: TRBD2

DNA: TGTGCCAGCAGCACCCCAAGACAGGGGGCCGCAATTCAGCCCCAGCATTTT
CDR3: CASSTPRQGAAIQPQHF
J: TRBJ1-5
size: NA
V: TRBV28
D: TRBD1

DNA: TGTGCCAGCAGGCCAGATCTAGCGGGAGTCGAAGAGACCCAGTACTTC
CDR3: CASRPDLAGVEETQYF
J: TRBJ2-5
size: NA
V: TRBV28
D: TRBD2

DNA: TGTGCCAGCAGCTCTCCGGGACTCCATCAAGAGACCCAGTACTTC
CDR3: CASSSPGLHQETQYF
J: TRBJ2-5
size: NA
V: TRBV5-4
D: NA

DNA: TGTGCCAGCAGTCCTGGACTAGCGGGGCCCCGGGGGACAGATACGCAGTATTTT
CDR3: CASSPGLAGPRGTDTQYF
J: TRBJ2-3
size: NA
V: TRBV28
D: TRBD2

DNA: TGCGCCAGCAGCTCCGGGGGGGATGGAAACACCATATATTTT
CDR3: CASSSGGDGNTIYF
J: TRBJ1-3
size: NA
V: TRBV5-1
D: NA

DNA: TGTGCCAGCAAAACAGGGAACACTGAAGCTTTCTTT
CDR3: CASKTGNTEAFF
J: TRBJ1-1
size: NA
V: TRBV5-6
D: NA

DNA: TGTGCCAGCAGTGCGACGAACACCGGGGAGCTGTTTTTT
CDR3: CASSATNTGELFF
J: TRBJ2-2
size: NA
V: TRBV28
D: NA